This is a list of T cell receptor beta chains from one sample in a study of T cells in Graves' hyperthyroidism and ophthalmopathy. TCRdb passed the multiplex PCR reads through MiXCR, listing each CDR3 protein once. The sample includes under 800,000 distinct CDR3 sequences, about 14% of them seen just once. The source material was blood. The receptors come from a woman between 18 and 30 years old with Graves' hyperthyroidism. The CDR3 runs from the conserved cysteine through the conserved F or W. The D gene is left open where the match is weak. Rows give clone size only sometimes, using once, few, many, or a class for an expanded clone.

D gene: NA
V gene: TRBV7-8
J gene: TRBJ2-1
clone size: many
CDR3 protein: CASSLVSRYNEQFF
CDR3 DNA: TGTGCCAGCAGCTTAGTATCACGATACAATGAGCAGTTCTTC

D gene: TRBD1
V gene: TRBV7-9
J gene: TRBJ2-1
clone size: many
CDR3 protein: CASSIIGRQGHYNEQFF
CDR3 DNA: TGTGCCAGCAGCATTATAGGTAGACAGGGCCACTACAATGAGCAGTTCTTC

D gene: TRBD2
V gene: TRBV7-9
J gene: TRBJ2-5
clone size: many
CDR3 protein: CASSLVLAGGGETQYF
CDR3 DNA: TGTGCCAGCAGCTTAGTTCTAGCGGGAGGTGGAGAGACCCAGTACTTC

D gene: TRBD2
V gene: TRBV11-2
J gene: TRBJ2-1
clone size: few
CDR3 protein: CASKFAGVVNEQFF
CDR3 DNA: TGTGCCAGCAAGTTTGCGGGAGTAGTGAATGAGCAGTTCTTC

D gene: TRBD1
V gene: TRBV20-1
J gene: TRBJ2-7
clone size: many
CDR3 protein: CSATQTGGEQYF
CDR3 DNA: TGCAGTGCCACACAGACAGGGGGGGAGCAGTACTTC

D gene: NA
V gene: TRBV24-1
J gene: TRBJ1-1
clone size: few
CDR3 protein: CAISDPNRSEAFF
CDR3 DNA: TGTGCCATCAGTGATCCCAATCGAAGTGAAGCTTTCTTT

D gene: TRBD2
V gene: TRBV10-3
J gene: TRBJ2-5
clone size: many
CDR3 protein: CAISESPSGSGETQYF
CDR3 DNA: TGTGCCATCAGTGAGTCGCCCAGCGGGAGCGGGGAGACCCAGTACTTC

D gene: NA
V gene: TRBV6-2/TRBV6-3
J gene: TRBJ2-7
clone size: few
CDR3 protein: CASSYRGDSYEQYF
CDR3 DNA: TGTGCCAGCAGTTACAGGGGGGACTCCTACGAGCAGTACTTC

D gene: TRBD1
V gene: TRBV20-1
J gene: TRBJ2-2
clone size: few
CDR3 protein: CSARDFRGRNTGELFF
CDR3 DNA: TGCAGTGCTAGAGACTTCAGGGGGCGCAACACCGGGGAGCTGTTTTTT

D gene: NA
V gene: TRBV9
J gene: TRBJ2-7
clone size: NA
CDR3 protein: CASTTPHAYEQYF
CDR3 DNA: TGTGCCAGCACCACTCCTCATGCCTACGAGCAGTACTTC

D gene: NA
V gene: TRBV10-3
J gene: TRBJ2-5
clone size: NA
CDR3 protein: CAISVGETQYF
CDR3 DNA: TGTGCCATCAGTGTGGGAGAGACCCAGTACTTC

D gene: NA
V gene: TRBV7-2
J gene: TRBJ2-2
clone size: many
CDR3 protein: CASSLQRYTGELFF
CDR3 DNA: TGTGCCAGCAGCTTACAGCGGTACACCGGGGAGCTGTTTTTT

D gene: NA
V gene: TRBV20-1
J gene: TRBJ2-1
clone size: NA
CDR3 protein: CSASSYNEQFF
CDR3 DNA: TGCAGTGCTAGTTCCTACAATGAGCAGTTCTTC

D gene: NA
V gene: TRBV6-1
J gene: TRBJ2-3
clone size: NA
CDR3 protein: CASGLAWSTDTQYF
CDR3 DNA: TGTGCCAGCGGGCTAGCGTGGAGCACAGATACGCAGTATTTT

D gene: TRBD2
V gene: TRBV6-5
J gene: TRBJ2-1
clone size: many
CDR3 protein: CASSYSSSGDNEQFF
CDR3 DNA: TGTGCCAGCAGTTACTCATCCAGCGGGGACAATGAGCAGTTCTTC

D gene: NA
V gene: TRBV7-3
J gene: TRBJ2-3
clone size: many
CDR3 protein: CASSMDRTDTQYF
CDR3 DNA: TGTGCCAGCAGCATGGACCGCACAGATACGCAGTATTTT

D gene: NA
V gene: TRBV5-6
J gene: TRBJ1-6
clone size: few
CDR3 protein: CASSLDWQGNSPLHF
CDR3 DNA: TGTGCCAGCAGCTTGGATTGGCAGGGAAATTCACCCCTCCACTTT

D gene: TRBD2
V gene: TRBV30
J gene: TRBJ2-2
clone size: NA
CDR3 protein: CAWSVSRTSANNGELFF
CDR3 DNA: TGTGCCTGGAGTGTTTCTCGGACTAGCGCGAACAACGGGGAGCTGTTTTTT

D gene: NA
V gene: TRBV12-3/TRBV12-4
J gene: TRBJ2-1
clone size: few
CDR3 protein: CASSPRGGRGNNEQFF
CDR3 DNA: TGTGCCAGCAGTCCCCGAGGGGGTCGGGGGAACAATGAGCAGTTCTTC

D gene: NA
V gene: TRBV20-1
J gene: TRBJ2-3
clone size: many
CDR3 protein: CSARDYRFTDTQYF
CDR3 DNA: TGCAGTGCTAGGGACTACCGGTTCACAGATACGCAGTATTTT

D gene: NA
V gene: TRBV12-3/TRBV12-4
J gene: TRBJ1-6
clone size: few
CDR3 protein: CASRSLRGADSPLHF
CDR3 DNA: TGTGCCAGCAGGTCCCTACGGGGCGCAGATTCACCCCTCCACTTT

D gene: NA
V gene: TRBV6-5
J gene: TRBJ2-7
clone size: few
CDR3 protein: CASSYREIAYEQYF
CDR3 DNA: TGTGCCAGCAGTTACCGAGAGATAGCCTACGAGCAGTACTTC

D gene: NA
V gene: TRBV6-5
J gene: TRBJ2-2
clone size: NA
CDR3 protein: CASSSPHRPTGELFF
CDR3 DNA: TGTGCCAGCAGTTCCCCCCACAGACCCACCGGGGAGCTGTTTTTT

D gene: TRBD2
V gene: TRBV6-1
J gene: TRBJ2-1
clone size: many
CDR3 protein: CASSRTSGTYNEQFF
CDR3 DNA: TGTGCCAGCTCACGGACTAGCGGGACCTACAATGAGCAGTTCTTC

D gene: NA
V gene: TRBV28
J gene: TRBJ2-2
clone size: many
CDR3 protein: CASSFGGTNTGELFF
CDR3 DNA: TGTGCCAGCAGCTTCGGCGGGACGAACACCGGGGAGCTGTTTTTT

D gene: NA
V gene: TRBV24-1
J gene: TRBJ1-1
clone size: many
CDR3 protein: CATSDNPNTEAFF
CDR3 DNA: TGTGCCACCAGTGATAATCCGAACACTGAAGCTTTCTTT

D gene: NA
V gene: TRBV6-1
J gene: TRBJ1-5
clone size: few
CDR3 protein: CASTVYEDQPQHF
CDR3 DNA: TGTGCCAGCACCGTTTACGAGGATCAGCCCCAGCATTTT

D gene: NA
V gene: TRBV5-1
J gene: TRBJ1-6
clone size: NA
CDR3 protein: CASSLGMGPGSPLHF
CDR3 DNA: TGCGCCAGCAGCTTGGGAATGGGCCCCGGTTCACCCCTCCACTTT

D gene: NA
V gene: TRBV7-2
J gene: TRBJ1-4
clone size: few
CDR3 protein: CASSFDVGKLFF
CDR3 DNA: TGTGCCAGCAGCTTCGACGTGGGAAAACTGTTTTTT

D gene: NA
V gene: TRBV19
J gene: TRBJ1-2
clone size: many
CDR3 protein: CASSIGAESNYGYTF
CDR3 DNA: TGTGCCAGTAGTATTGGGGCCGAGTCTAACTATGGCTACACCTTC